The clone carrying this T cell receptor (beta chain) was found many times. The germline V gene has CDR1 KGHDR and CDR2 SFDVKD. Trimming removed 3 bases at V and 3 bases at J, with 14 bases between. CDR3 length: 15 amino acids. The sample is drawn from a study of T cells in Graves' hyperthyroidism and ophthalmopathy. RNA transcripts were the template for amplifying TCR beta CDR3 regions. Initially, a first-round RT-PCR of the TCR CDR3 employed the HTBI primer set. TCRdb independently ran MiXCR on the multiplex PCR reads; one entry per CDR3 protein. The sample yields hundreds of thousands of distinct CDR3 sequences, 15% to 19% seen once.

This sequence originates from a woman aged 18-29 years with Graves' hyperthyroidism. Input material: blood. This rearrangement joins TRBV24-1 to TRBJ2-7; a weak D match, TRBD2 (5 bases). The CDR3 here is CATSDISGNRYEQYF. The CDR3 DNA reads TGTGCCACCAGTGATATCTCCGGGAACCGCTACGAGCAGTACTTC.